These 30 T cell receptor beta chains were sequenced from one sample in a study of tissue T cells after allogeneic stem cell transplantation. Time point described: mouse harvest day 14 after allogeneic transplant. The graft held 10^6 splenic CD5+ T cells and 10^7 T-cell-depleted bone marrow cells. Some clones are missing from TCRdb's copy, which holds only in-frame ones; the method was immunoSEQ multiplex PCR. The repertoire holds thousands of clones, with over 30% as singletons. Material for sequencing was skin. The source is a female BALB/c mouse given C57BL/6 T cells with graft-versus-host disease after an allogeneic hematopoietic cell transplant.

This clone was observed a handful of times. Germline and genes here are mouse. The missing CDR3 end, 1 residue past where the read stops, is filled in from the germline J gene. The chain combines TRBV23 with TRBJ2-3; no check of the table's D call, TRBD1, against the DNA was made. Per the germline V gene, CDR1 is KGHTA and CDR2 is FQNQQP. The CDR3 has 14 residues. The CDR3 DNA, read in part, is TGCTCCAGCAGTCGGACAGATAGTGCAGAAACGCTGTAT. Translated: CSSSRTDSAETLY. The complete CDR3 reads CSSSRTDSAETLYF.

This clone rates as medium-sized (0.01 to 0.1%). The germline and genes are mouse ones. The CDR3 region is CASSSGQGLDERLFF. The sequenced part of the CDR3 DNA is TGTGCCAGCAGTTCGGGACAGGGATTAGACGAAAGATTATTT. The rearrangement links TRBV26 to TRBJ1-4, with TRBD1 identical over 9 bases. The read falls 1 residue short of the CDR3 end, and the missing part is taken from the germline J gene. Germline V gene sequence: CDR1 KGHPV, CDR2 FQNQEV (reference sequence). The CDR3 is 15 amino acids. Losses at the gene ends were 5 bases for V and 6 bases for J; bases not matched to a gene: 7.

A word on this clone: The germline and genes are mouse ones. The read terminates 1 residue before the CDR3 end, so the remaining end is supplied by the germline J gene. The chain employs TRBV13-2 and TRBJ2-1; 7 nucleotides agree with TRBD2. Trimming cost V 0 bases and J 0 bases; bases outside gene matches: 3. CDR3 length: 16 residues. The V gene's germline CDR1 is NNHNN and CDR2 SYGAGS (reference sequence). The sequenced part of the CDR3 DNA is TGTGCCAGCGGTGATGCGGGGGGGGGTAACTATGCTGAGCAGTTC. It yields the protein CASGDAGGGNYAEQF. The full CDR3 is CASGDAGGGNYAEQFF.

Concerning this clone itself: All gene names here are mouse names. The missing CDR3 end, 1 residue past where the read stops, is filled in from the germline J gene. V gene TRBV26 combines with J gene TRBJ2-7; D is perhaps TRBD1 (6 bases). CDR1 KGHPV and CDR2 FQNQEV come from the germline V gene (reference sequence). The V gene lost 0 bases and the J gene lost 5 bases, with 11 bases spanning the gap. The CDR3 covers 14 residues. The chain's CDR3 is CASSLSTGKDEQYF. CDR3 bases read: TGTGCCAGCAGTCTGTCTACAGGGAAGGATGAACAGTAC.

This clone was seen only once. Gene names denote mouse genes. The read comes to an end 1 residue before the CDR3 does, leaving the germline J gene to fill in the end. This chain uses TRBV15 with TRBJ1-1; D not certain. The CDR3 covers 13 residues. V was shortened by 3 bases and J by 0 bases, with 5 bases between the two germline ends. The V gene's germline CDR1 is SGHND and CDR2 FRSKSL. CDR3 bases read: TGTGCCAGCAGTTTGGGCGCAAACACAGAAGTCTTC. Protein sequence: CASSLGANTEVF. The whole CDR3 is CASSLGANTEVFF. The full variable domain, completed using reference TRBV15 and TRBJ1-1, is DAGVTQTPRHEVAEKGQTIILKCEPVSGHNDLFWYRQTKIQGLELLSYFRSKSLMEDGGAFKDRFKAEMLNSSFSTLKIQPTEPKDSAVYLCASSLGANTEVFFGKGTRLTVV.

This clone is classed as medium-sized. The genes are named according to mouse. Read sequence stops 1 residue before the CDR3 end, and the germline J gene provides the missing end. The rearrangement uses TRBV26 and TRBJ1-3; D remains ambiguous. Germline CDR1 KGHPV, CDR2 FQNQEV (reference sequence). The CDR3 runs to 12 residues. Trimming left V 6 bases short and J 0 bases short, with 3 bases between. The CDR3 protein is CASRNSGNTLYF. Incomplete CDR3 DNA: TGTGCCAGCAGAAATTCTGGAAATACGCTCTAT. Complete variable domain (other parts from reference TRBV26 and TRBJ1-3): NSKVIQTPRYLVKGQGQKAKMRCIPEKGHPVVFWYQQNKNNEFKFLINFQNQEVLQQIDMTEKRFSAECPSNSPCSLEIQSSEAGDSALYLCASRNSGNTLYFGEGSRLIVV.

Turning to this clone: Gene names denote mouse genes. The read stops 1 residue short of the end of the CDR3; the missing end is completed from the germline J gene. The chain joins TRBV13-1 to TRBJ2-4, with D possibly being TRBD1 or TRBD2 (5 bases each). Trimming pared 3 bases from V and 0 bases from J, leaving 14 bases between. CDR1 and CDR2 (germline): NSHNY, SYGAGN. This CDR3 is built from 16 residues. CDR3 bases read: TGTGCCAGCAGTGTACGGGGGAGCAGGAGTCAAAACACCTTGTAC. It translates to CASSVRGSRSQNTLY. The full CDR3 reads CASSVRGSRSQNTLYF.

This clone appeared a few times. The gene symbols are mouse symbols. The read finishes 1 residue shy of the CDR3 end, and the germline J gene is used to complete it. The gene calls are TRBV2 and TRBJ1-6; perhaps TRBD1 as D (5 bases). TRBJ1-6 is recorded as an ORF, its role being uncertain. Trimming pared 1 base from V and 3 bases from J, leaving 7 bases between. This CDR3 is 15 amino acids long. CDR1 LGHNA and CDR2 YSYQKL come from the germline V gene. The covered CDR3 bases are TGTGCCAGCAGCCAAGCCCAGGGCTATAATTCGCCCCTCTAC. Amino acid sequence: CASSQAQGYNSPLY. The entire CDR3 protein reads CASSQAQGYNSPLYF.

This clone was seen a handful of times. Gene names refer to mouse genes. The CDR3 end lies 1 residue beyond the end of the read and is filled in from the germline J gene. The rearrangement uses TRBV13-1 and TRBJ1-4; tentative D call: TRBD1 (6 bases). CDR3 length equals 12 residues. In germline, CDR1 is NSHNY, CDR2 SYGAGN. V was trimmed by 2 bases and J by 7 bases, leaving 6 bases between them. The CDR3: CASSEGGERLFF. The part of the CDR3 DNA that was read is TGTGCCAGCAGTGAAGGGGGCGAAAGATTATTT.

This clone counts as medium-sized (0.01 to 0.1%). Gene names and germline match the mouse. The read finishes 1 residue shy of the CDR3 end, and the germline J gene is used to complete it. The V call is TRBV26, the J call TRBJ2-2; 7 nucleotides line up with TRBD2. The V and J ends lost 4 bases and 1 base, in that order; junction bases with no gene match: 6. CDR3 length: 16 amino acids. The germline gives CDR1 KGHPV, CDR2 FQNQEV (reference sequence). The sequenced CDR3 bases are TGTGCCAGCAGTCCCGTGACTGGGATAAACACCGGGCAGCTCTAC. It translates to CASSPVTGINTGQLY. The whole CDR3 protein reads CASSPVTGINTGQLYF.

This clone showed up just a few times. All gene names here are mouse names. The CDR3 is cut off 1 residue early in the read; its end comes from the germline J gene. The gene calls are TRBV26 and TRBJ2-1, with 7 positions matching TRBD1. This CDR3 has 14 residues. The V and J ends lost 6 bases and 5 bases, in that order; junction bases with no gene match: 7. From germline, CDR1 is KGHPV and CDR2 FQNQEV (reference sequence). Incomplete CDR3 DNA: TGTGCCAGCAGGGAGACAGGGAGGGATGCTGAGCAGTTC. Translated: CASRETGRDAEQF. The complete CDR3 sequence is CASRETGRDAEQFF.

This clone is judged medium-sized. Genes here carry mouse names. Here the CDR3 reads CASSLGDRGERLFF. The CDR3 bases that were read are TGTGCCAGCAGTCTGGGGGACAGGGGCGAAAGATTATTT. This rearrangement joins TRBV26 to TRBJ1-4; 10 bases map to TRBD1. The missing CDR3 end, 1 residue past where the read stops, is filled in from the germline J gene. Losses at the gene ends were 2 bases for V and 7 bases for J; bases not matched to a gene: 1. Germline V lookup: CDR1 KGHPV, CDR2 FQNQEV (reference sequence). CDR3 length: 14 amino acids.

A word on this clone: The genes are named according to mouse. The read is 1 residue too short to cover the CDR3 end, so that end is filled in from the germline J gene. The chain recombines TRBV26 with TRBJ2-4, with TRBD2 matching 14 bases. The V gene's germline CDR1 is KGHPV and CDR2 FQNQEV (reference sequence). The CDR3 sequence is 19 residues long. Trimming took 4 bases from V and 1 from J; bases not matched to a gene: 10. The DNA read from the CDR3 is TGTGCCAGCAGTCCCCCGGGACTGGGGGGGCGCCTGGGTCAAAACACCTTGTAC. Translating it yields CASSPPGLGGRLGQNTLY. The full CDR3 reads CASSPPGLGGRLGQNTLYF.

Concerning this clone: Gene and germline names: mouse. The CDR3 goes on 1 residue after the read ends, and that part is filled in from the germline J gene. The chain combines TRBV12-1 with TRBJ2-7; 11 bases line up with TRBD2. Losses at the gene ends were 1 base for V and 6 bases for J; bases not matched to a gene: 4. The CDR3 length is 14 residues. Germline V gene sequence: CDR1 SGHSN, CDR2 HYEKVE. The CDR3 loop reads CASSLGTGGPEQYF. CDR3 bases read: TGTGCCAGCTCTCTGGGGACTGGGGGACCTGAACAGTAC.

This clone was recorded a few times. Germline and genes: mouse. The missing CDR3 end, 1 residue past where the read stops, is filled in from the germline J gene. The chain has TRBV13-1 and TRBJ2-7; D is possibly TRBD2 (5 bases). The CDR3 spans 13 residues. Looked up from germline, CDR1 is NSHNY and CDR2 is SYGAGN. Trimming took 4 bases from V and 1 from J, leaving 9 bases between them. The CDR3 spells CASSFTGSYEQYF. The covered CDR3 bases are TGTGCCAGCAGTTTTACTGGTTCCTATGAACAGTAC.

Turning to this clone: Gene names and germline match the mouse. The CDR3 end lies 1 residue beyond the end of the read and is filled in from the germline J gene. The chain carries TRBV13-2 and TRBJ1-5; 9 bases align to TRBD1. Trimming cost V 7 bases and J 3 bases; bases outside gene matches: 5. The CDR3 length is 14 residues. Germline V gene lookup returns CDR1 NNHNN and CDR2 SYGAGS (reference sequence). CDR3 bases read: TGTGCCAGCACAGGGGGCCGGGTCAACCAGGCTCCGCTT. It yields the protein CASTGGRVNQAPL. The whole CDR3 reads CASTGGRVNQAPLF.

Notes on this clone: Genes and germline come from the mouse. Read sequence stops 1 residue before the CDR3 end, and the germline J gene provides the missing end. The gene calls are TRBV4 and TRBJ2-3; possibly TRBD1 for D (6 bases). Looked up from germline, CDR1 is LGHDT and CDR2 is YNNKQL (reference sequence). This CDR3 comprises 13 residues. V dropped 4 bases and J dropped 3 bases, with 8 bases sitting between them. The CDR3 loop is CASSSTGAETLYF. CDR3 bases read: TGTGCCAGCAGCTCAACAGGGGCAGAAACGCTGTAT.

Details on this clone: The germline and genes are mouse ones. The DNA ends 1 residue before the CDR3 does, and the rest of the CDR3 is filled in from the germline J gene. The V gene is TRBV19, the J gene TRBJ1-5, with TRBD1 identical over 9 bases. The germline CDR1 and CDR2 sequences are FNHDT and SITEND (reference sequence). V shed 4 bases and J 3 bases; nucleotides not matched to a gene: 2. CDR3 length: 14 residues. The CDR3 reads CASSWDRANQAPLF. Partial CDR3 DNA: TGTGCCAGCAGTTGGGACAGGGCCAACCAGGCTCCGCTT.

In regard to this clone: Mouse germline and gene names are used. The observed sequence ends 1 residue before the CDR3 terminus, with the missing tail filled in from the germline J gene. The chain carries TRBV15 and TRBJ2-7, with 8 bases lining up with TRBD2. Germline loops: CDR1 SGHND, CDR2 FRSKSL. V shed 0 bases and J 7 bases; nucleotides not matched to a gene: 5. The CDR3 runs 14 residues. Partial CDR3 DNA: TGTGCCAGCAGTTTAGCAGGGGGGGCTGGAGAACAGTAC. Encoded protein: CASSLAGGAGEQY. The whole CDR3 sequence is CASSLAGGAGEQYF.

As for this clone: Any gene name here is a mouse gene name. The CDR3 extends 1 residue past the end of the read, so its final part is completed from the germline J gene. The chain carries TRBV13-3 and TRBJ2-4, with TRBD2 matching 8 bases. The CDR3 loop spans 13 amino acids. With 5 bases clipped from V and 1 base from J, the junction kept 0 bases outside the gene matches. Germline values: CDR1 NNHDY, CDR2 SYVADS. The sequenced part of the CDR3 DNA is TGTGCCAGCAGGGGACTGGGTCAAAACACCTTGTAC. Its protein product is CASRGLGQNTLY. The full CDR3 reads CASRGLGQNTLYF.

This clone has only a few counts. The germline and genes are mouse ones. Read coverage stops 1 residue before the CDR3 terminus; the germline J gene supplies the remainder. V gene TRBV4 combines with J gene TRBJ2-1, with TRBD2 matching over 7 bases. Germline trimming cut 5 bases from V and 5 bases from J; bases unmatched to any gene: 6. Germline CDR1 is LGHDT and CDR2 is YNNKQL (reference sequence). There are 14 residues in the CDR3. The CDR3 sequence: CASSRTGTDAEQFF. The sequenced CDR3 bases are TGTGCCAGCAGCCGGACCGGGACTGATGCTGAGCAGTTC.

As regards this clone: Genes and germline come from the mouse. With the read ending 1 residue before the CDR3 end, the germline J gene is used to fill in that end. The J gene is TRBJ2-5, the V gene TRBV26; no reliable D call. The V end was cut by 3 bases, the J end by 2 bases, with 6 bases between. In germline, CDR1 is KGHPV, CDR2 FQNQEV (reference sequence). The CDR3 consists of 13 residues. The sequenced part of the CDR3 DNA is TGTGCCAGCAGTCTTGAGAGCCAAGACACCCAGTAC. Residues: CASSLESQDTQY. The full CDR3 is CASSLESQDTQYF. The complete variable domain, with remaining parts taken from reference TRBV26 and TRBJ2-5, reads NSKVIQTPRYLVKGQGQKAKMRCIPEKGHPVVFWYQQNKNNEFKFLINFQNQEVLQQIDMTEKRFSAECPSNSPCSLEIQSSEAGDSALYLCASSLESQDTQYFGPGTRLLVL.

In regard to this clone: Gene names refer to mouse genes. The read terminates 1 residue before the CDR3 end, so the remaining end is supplied by the germline J gene. The chain carries TRBV16 and TRBJ2-4; D is undetermined. There are 13 residues in the CDR3. V shed 3 bases and J shed 0 bases, with 4 bases lying between them. Germline loops: CDR1 SGHSA, CDR2 FRNQAP. CDR3 amino acids: CASSFPSQNTLYF. The CDR3 bases that were read are TGTGCAAGCAGCTTCCCTAGTCAAAACACCTTGTAC.

As concerns this clone: Each gene name is a mouse one. From the germline J gene comes the end of the CDR3, since the read stops 1 residue before it. This chain uses TRBV26 with TRBJ1-3; D not resolved. V was trimmed by 4 bases and J by 0 bases, leaving 4 bases between them. Germline V lookup: CDR1 KGHPV, CDR2 FQNQEV (reference sequence). This CDR3 region has 13 residues. Here the CDR3 reads CASSPVSGNTLYF. CDR3 DNA, as far as it was read: TGTGCCAGCAGTCCGGTTTCTGGAAATACGCTCTAT.

Of note for this clone: Mouse names are used for the genes. CDR3 in amino acids: CASSLWGAREQYF. Incomplete CDR3 DNA: TGTGCCAGCAGTCTGTGGGGGGCGCGGGAACAGTAC. The rearrangement uses TRBV26 and TRBJ2-7, with D tentatively TRBD2 (7 bases). The missing CDR3 end, 1 residue past where the read stops, is filled in from the germline J gene. CDR3 length: 13 residues. Germline-derived CDR1 and CDR2 are KGHPV and FQNQEV (reference sequence). V lost 1 base to trimming and J lost 7 bases, with 11 bases between them.

A word on this clone: Gene names are mouse gene names. From the germline J gene comes the end of the CDR3, since the read stops 1 residue before it. This rearrangement joins TRBV26 to TRBJ1-5; 7 bases align to TRBD1. Germline V gene lookup returns CDR1 KGHPV and CDR2 FQNQEV (reference sequence). The CDR3 has 14 residues. The ends lost 4 bases at V and 4 bases at J; junction bases unmatched: 4. The part of the CDR3 DNA that was read is TGTGCCAGCAGTCCACAGGGGTGGAACCAGGCTCCGCTT. Amino acids: CASSPQGWNQAPL. The whole CDR3 is CASSPQGWNQAPLF.

This clone was recorded a few times. Gene names are mouse gene names. The read gets to within 1 residue of the CDR3 end, and the germline J gene fills in the rest. This chain connects TRBV12-1 to TRBJ2-1, with D possibly TRBD1 on 6 matching bases. The V gene's germline CDR1 is SGHSN and CDR2 HYEKVE. The CDR3 spans 14 residues. Trimming took 2 bases from V and 1 from J, leaving 8 bases between them. The sequenced part of the CDR3 DNA is TGTGCCAGCTCTCCCCAGGGGAACTATGCTGAGCAGTTC. Protein product: CASSPQGNYAEQF. The full CDR3 protein reads CASSPQGNYAEQFF.

Concerning this clone: Relative to the germline gene, one junction end is altered; a read error may explain this. Genes and germline are mouse. The read stops 1 residue short of the end of the CDR3; the missing end is completed from the germline J gene. The chain recombines TRBV13-3 with TRBJ2-7; no definite D call. The germline CDR1 and CDR2 sequences are NNHDY and SYVADS. This CDR3 spans 13 amino acids. Here the CDR3 reads CASGEKFSYEQYF. CDR3 bases read: TGTGCCAGCGGTGAAAAATTTTCCTATGAACAGTAC.

Comments on this clone: Gene names denote mouse genes. The read halts 1 residue ahead of the CDR3 end, with the missing end drawn from the germline J gene. The chain joins TRBV26 to TRBJ1-4; weak D call: TRBD1 (5 bases). Per the germline V gene, CDR1 is KGHPV and CDR2 is FQNQEV (reference sequence). The CDR3 extends over 14 amino acids. Trimming took 2 bases from V and 2 from J, leaving 6 bases between them. CDR3 bases read: TGTGCCAGCAGTCTGGGGGGGTCCAACGAAAGATTATTT. This gives the protein CASSLGGSNERLF. The full CDR3 reads CASSLGGSNERLFF.

In its sample, this clone was seen a few times. Genes here carry mouse names. CDR3 bases read: TGTGCCAGCAGTCGAGGAGACACCCAGTAC. Translating gives CASSRGDTQY. The whole CDR3 protein is CASSRGDTQYF. The V and J genes are TRBV26 and TRBJ2-5, with no clear D. The CDR3 goes on 1 residue after the read ends, and that part is filled in from the germline J gene. Germline V lookup: CDR1 KGHPV, CDR2 FQNQEV (reference sequence). This CDR3 has 11 amino acids. The ends were cut back, 4 bases at V and 5 bases at J, with 4 bases in the middle.